This TCR beta chain was obtained from a study of T cell changes during pregnancy in multiple sclerosis. A single count supports this clone. Some clones are missing from TCRdb's copy, which holds only in-frame ones; the method was immunoSEQ multiplex PCR. In the table there are roughly 58,000 clones, 94% of which are singletons. CDR3 length: 16 amino acids. The V end was cut by 4 bases, the J end by 3 bases, with 18 bases between. Germline V gene lookup returns CDR1 SEHNR and CDR2 FQNEAQ (reference sequence). The receptor was derived from a female donor with multiple sclerosis, enrolled in a pregnancy study. The rearrangement uses TRBV7-9 and TRBJ1-2; D perhaps matches TRBD1 (5 bases). The sequenced sample was CD8+ T cells from peripheral blood mononuclear cells, obtained in the third trimester of pregnancy. The CDR3 spells CASSSHQGGNDYGYTF. For the CDR3, the DNA is TGTGCCAGCAGCTCACACCAGGGAGGGAATGACTATGGCTACACCTTC.